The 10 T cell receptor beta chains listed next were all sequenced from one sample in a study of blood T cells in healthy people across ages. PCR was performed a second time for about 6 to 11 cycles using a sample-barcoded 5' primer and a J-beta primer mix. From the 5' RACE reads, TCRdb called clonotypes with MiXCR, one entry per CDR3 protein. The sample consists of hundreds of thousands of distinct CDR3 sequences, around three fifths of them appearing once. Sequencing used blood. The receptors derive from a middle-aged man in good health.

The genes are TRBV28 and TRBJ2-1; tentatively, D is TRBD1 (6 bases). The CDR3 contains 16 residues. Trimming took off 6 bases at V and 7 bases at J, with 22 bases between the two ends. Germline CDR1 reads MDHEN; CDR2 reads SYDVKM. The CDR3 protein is CASSRKLGGILNEQFF. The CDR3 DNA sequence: TGTGCCAGCAGCCGAAAACTTGGGGGCATCTTAAATGAGCAGTTCTTC. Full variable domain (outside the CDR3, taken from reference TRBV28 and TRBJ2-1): DVKVTQSSRYLVKRTGEKVFLECVQDMDHENMFWYRQDPGLGLRLIYFSYDVKMKEKGDIPEGYSVSREKKERFSLILESASTNQTSMYLCASSRKLGGILNEQFFGPGTRLTVL.

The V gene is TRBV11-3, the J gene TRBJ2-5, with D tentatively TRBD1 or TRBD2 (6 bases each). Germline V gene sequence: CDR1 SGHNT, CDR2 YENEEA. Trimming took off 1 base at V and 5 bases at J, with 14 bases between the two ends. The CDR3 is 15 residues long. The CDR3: CASSLGKEGEETQYF. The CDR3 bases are TGTGCCAGCAGCTTAGGAAAGGAGGGGGAGGAGACCCAGTACTTC. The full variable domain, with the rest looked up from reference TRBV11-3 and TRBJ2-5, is EAGVVQSPRYKIIEKKQPVAFWCNPISGHNTLYWYLQNLGQGPELLIRYENEEAVDDSQLPKDRFSAERLKGVDSTLKIQPAELGDSAVYLCASSLGKEGEETQYFGPGTRLLVL.

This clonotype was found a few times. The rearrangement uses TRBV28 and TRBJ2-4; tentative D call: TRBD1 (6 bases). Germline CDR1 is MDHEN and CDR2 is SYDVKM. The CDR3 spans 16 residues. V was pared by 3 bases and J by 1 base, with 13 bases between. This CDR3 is CASSLTGTPAKNIQYF. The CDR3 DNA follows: TGTGCCAGCAGTTTGACCGGGACACCGGCCAAAAACATTCAGTACTTC.

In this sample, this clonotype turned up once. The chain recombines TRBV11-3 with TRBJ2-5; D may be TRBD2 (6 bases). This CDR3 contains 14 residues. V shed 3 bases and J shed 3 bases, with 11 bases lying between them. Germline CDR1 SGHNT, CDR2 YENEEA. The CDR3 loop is CASSFGGNKETQYF. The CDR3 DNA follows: TGTGCCAGCAGCTTCGGCGGGAACAAAGAGACCCAGTACTTC.

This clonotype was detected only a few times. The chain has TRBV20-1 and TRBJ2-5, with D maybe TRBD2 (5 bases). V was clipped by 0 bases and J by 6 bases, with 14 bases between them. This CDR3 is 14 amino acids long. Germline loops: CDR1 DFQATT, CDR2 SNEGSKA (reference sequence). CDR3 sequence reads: CSARELVGVKTQYF. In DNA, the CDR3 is TGCAGTGCTAGAGAGCTAGTGGGAGTTAAGACCCAGTACTTC.

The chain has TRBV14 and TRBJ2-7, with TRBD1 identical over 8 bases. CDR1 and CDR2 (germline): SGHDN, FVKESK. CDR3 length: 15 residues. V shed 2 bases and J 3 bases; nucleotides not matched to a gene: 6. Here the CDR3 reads CASSQRVGQGYEQYF. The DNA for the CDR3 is TGTGCCAGCAGCCAAAGAGTAGGACAGGGCTACGAGCAGTACTTC.

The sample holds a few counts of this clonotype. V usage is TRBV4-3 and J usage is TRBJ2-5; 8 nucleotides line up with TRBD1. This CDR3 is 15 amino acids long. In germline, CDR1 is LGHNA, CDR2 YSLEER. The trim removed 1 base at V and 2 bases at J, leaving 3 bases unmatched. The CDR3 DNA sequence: TGCGCCAGCAGCCAAGGACAGGGGCCACAAGAGACCCAGTACTTC. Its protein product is CASSQGQGPQETQYF.

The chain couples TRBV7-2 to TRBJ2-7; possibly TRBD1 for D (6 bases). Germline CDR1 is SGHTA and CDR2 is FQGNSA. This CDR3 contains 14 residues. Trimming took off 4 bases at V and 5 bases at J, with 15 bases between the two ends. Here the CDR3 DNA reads TGTGCCAGCAGCTCACTGGACAGTTTCGACGAGCAGTACTTC. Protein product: CASSSLDSFDEQYF.

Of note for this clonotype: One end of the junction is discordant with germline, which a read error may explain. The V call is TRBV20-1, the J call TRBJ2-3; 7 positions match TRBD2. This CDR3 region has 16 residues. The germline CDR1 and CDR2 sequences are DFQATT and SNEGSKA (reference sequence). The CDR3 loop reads CSASFAGRAGSETQYF. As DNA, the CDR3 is TGCAGTGCGTCGTTCGCGGGGAGGGCGGGTTCAGAGACGCAGTATTTT.

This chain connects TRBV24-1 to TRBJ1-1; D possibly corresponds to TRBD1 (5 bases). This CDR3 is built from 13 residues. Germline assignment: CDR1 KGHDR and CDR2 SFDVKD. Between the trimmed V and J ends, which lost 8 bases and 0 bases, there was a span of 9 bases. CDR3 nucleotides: TGTGCCACCATGGGGGAGATGAACACTGAAGCTTTCTTT. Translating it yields CATMGEMNTEAFF.